The 12 T cell receptor beta chains in this list originate from one sample, sequenced in a study of Ad26.COV2.S vaccination and SARS-CoV-2 variants. Sample treatment: 15 to 20 received Ad26.COV2.S at low or high dose, single or two shots; roughly five received placebo; per-sample allocation not given. Sampling occurred on day 63 after the first vaccine or placebo injection. Generated by immunoSEQ multiplex PCR, the TCRdb table keeps only in-frame clones and is missing some. The table lists fewer than 600,000 clones, about nine tenths of them singletons, with approximately 1.7% in the top ten. Sequenced here: peripheral blood, sampled in a trial of Ad26.COV2.S vaccine versus placebo. The source of these receptors is a person aged 18-65 years who received the Ad26.COV2.S COVID-19 vaccine or a placebo.

This clone appeared once. The genes are TRBV2 and TRBJ1-5, with 7 nucleotides matching TRBD1. Trimming took 4 bases from V and 9 from J; bases not matched to a gene: 9. Germline V gene lookup returns CDR1 SNHLY and CDR2 FYNNEI. CDR3 length equals 14 residues. This CDR3 reads CASSAEGAHLPQHF. The CDR3, as DNA: TGTGCCAGCAGTGCAGAGGGGGCTCACTTGCCCCAGCATTTT.

In this sample, this clone turned up once. The V and J genes are TRBV3-1 (or the pseudogene TRBV3-2) and TRBJ2-7; D is perhaps TRBD2 (6 bases). This CDR3 contains 13 residues. The germline V gene encodes CDR1 LGHDT and CDR2 YNNKEL (reference sequence). V was shortened by 8 bases and J by 1 base, with 12 bases between the two germline ends. For the CDR3, the DNA is TGTGCCAGCCGATTGGGGGGATCCTACGAGCAGTACTTC. Its translation is CASRLGGSYEQYF.

The rearrangement uses TRBV11-2 and TRBJ2-5; the D is unclear. CDR1 and CDR2 (germline): SGHAT, FQNNGV. V lost 0 bases and J lost 6, with 5 bases in between. This CDR3 is built from 12 residues. The CDR3 loop is CASSLDFKTQYF. CDR3 sequence (DNA): TGTGCCAGCAGCTTAGATTTTAAGACCCAGTACTTC. The full variable domain, in which reference TRBV11-2 and TRBJ2-5 provide the parts outside the CDR3, is EAGVAQSPRYKIIEKRQSVAFWCNPISGHATLYWYQQILGQGPKLLIQFQNNGVVDDSQLPKDRFSAERLKGVDSTLKIQPAKLEDSAVYLCASSLDFKTQYFGPGTRLLVL.

DNA for the CDR3: TGTGCCAGCAGTTACGGTGGAGCTGGGGCCAACGTCCTGACTTTC. Its translation is CASSYGGAGANVLTF. The rearrangement links TRBV6-6 to TRBJ2-6, with unresolved D. Trimming took 2 bases from V and 2 from J, leaving 7 bases between them. There are 15 residues in the CDR3. Germline V CDR1 and CDR2: MNHNY, SVGAGI (reference sequence).

The V and J genes are TRBV30 and TRBJ1-5; 10 bases are shared with TRBD1. This CDR3 spans 13 amino acids. V was clipped by 0 bases and J by 15 bases; unmatched bases: 8. CDR1 is GTSNPN, CDR2 SVGIG, per germline (reference sequence). The CDR3: CAWSVGGDRGRHF. In nucleotides, the CDR3 is TGTGCCTGGAGTGTAGGTGGGGACAGGGGAAGGCATTTT.

This clone was found once. The chain combines TRBV2 with TRBJ1-1, with D perhaps TRBD1 (6 bases). CDR3 length: 12 amino acids. Trimming stripped 4 bases from V and 8 bases from J, with 11 bases between. Germline values: CDR1 SNHLY, CDR2 FYNNEI. CDR3 residues: CASSVTGREAFF. CDR3 in DNA: TGTGCCAGCAGTGTAACAGGGAGAGAAGCTTTCTTT.

V is TRBV18 and J is TRBJ2-7, with unresolved D. CDR1 is KGHSH and CDR2 is LQKENI in the germline V gene. The CDR3 contains 13 residues. V lost 0 bases and J 4 bases, leaving 7 bases between the germline ends. The CDR3 DNA is TGTGCCAGCTCACCACCTATGACTTACGAGCAGTACTTC. It codes for CASSPPMTYEQYF.

The chain has TRBV5-6 and TRBJ1-4; D not resolved. Germline CDR1 is SGHDT and CDR2 is YYEEEE. The CDR3 length is 15 residues. Trimming cost V 4 bases and J 4 bases, with 14 bases left between them. Here the CDR3 DNA reads TGTGCCAGCAGCGAAGCGCCGGCCAGTAATGAAAAACTGTTTTTT. Protein product: CASSEAPASNEKLFF.

The chain links TRBV27 to TRBJ2-7; perhaps TRBD2 as D (5 bases). Germline V gene sequence: CDR1 MNHEY, CDR2 SMNVEV (reference sequence). This CDR3 comprises 12 residues. V lost 8 bases to trimming and J lost 6 bases, with 14 bases between them. Here the CDR3 reads CASGRAVAEQYF. The DNA for the CDR3 is TGTGCCAGCGGGCGGGCCGTGGCCGAGCAGTACTTC.

J is TRBJ2-1 and V is TRBV5-6; TRBD2 agrees at 8 bases. Trimming removed 1 base from V and 4 bases from J; junction bases left unmatched: 1. This CDR3 spans 14 amino acids. Looked up from germline, CDR1 is SGHDT and CDR2 is YYEEEE. Here the CDR3 DNA reads TGTGCCAGCAGCTTGCGGGGGGGATACAATGAGCAGTTCTTC. Its translation is CASSLRGGYNEQFF.

The rearrangement links TRBV30 to TRBJ2-7, with D perhaps TRBD2 (5 bases). V was pared by 2 bases and J by 7 bases, with 21 bases between. This CDR3 is built from 15 residues. Germline CDR1 is GTSNPN and CDR2 is SVGIG (reference sequence). CDR3 sequence (DNA): TGTGCCTGGAGTCTCCGGGATCTGGGTTTGAGGGAGCAGTACTTC. Translation: CAWSLRDLGLREQYF. Full variable domain (rest looked up from reference TRBV30 and TRBJ2-7): SQTIHQWPATLVQPVGSPLSLECTVEGTSNPNLYWYRQAAGRGLQLLFYSVGIGQISSEVPQNLSASRPQDRQFILSSKKLLLSDSGFYLCAWSLRDLGLREQYFGPGTRLTVT.

In this sample, this clone turned up once. This sequence joins TRBV18 and TRBJ2-7, with D hard to call. V was clipped by 6 bases and J by 2 bases, with 14 bases between them. Germline CDR1 and CDR2: KGHSH and LQKENI. CDR3 size: 14 residues. The CDR3 region has the DNA TGTGCCAGCTCGCCAAAGGTTCCGCCCTACGAGCAGTACTTC. As protein: CASSPKVPPYEQYF.